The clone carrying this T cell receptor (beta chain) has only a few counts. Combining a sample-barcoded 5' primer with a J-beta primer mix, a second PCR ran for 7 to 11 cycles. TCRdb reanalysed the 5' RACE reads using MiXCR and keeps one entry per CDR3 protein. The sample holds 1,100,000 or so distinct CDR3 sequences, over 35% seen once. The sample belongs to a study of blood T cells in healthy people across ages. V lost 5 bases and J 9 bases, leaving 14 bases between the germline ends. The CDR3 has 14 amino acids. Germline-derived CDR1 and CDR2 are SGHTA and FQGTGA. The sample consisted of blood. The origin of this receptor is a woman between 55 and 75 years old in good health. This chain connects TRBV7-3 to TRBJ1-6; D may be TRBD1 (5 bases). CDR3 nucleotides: TGTGCCAGCAGCCCAGGACAAAACGGTTCACCCCTCCACTTT. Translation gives CASSPGQNGSPLHF.